These 9 T cell receptor beta chains originate from one sample sequenced in a study of blood T cell repertoires in COVID-19. Only in-frame clones appear in the TCRdb table, and some are missing; sequencing was by immunoSEQ multiplex PCR. The sample contains around 250,000 clones, around 87% of which appear only once. Sequences were obtained from PBMCs or T cells enriched from blood (not recorded which). These receptors originate from a woman between 50 and 59 years old who had recovered from COVID-19.

This sequence joins TRBV9 and TRBJ2-1; the D gene is possibly TRBD1 (6 bases). CDR3 length equals 15 residues. Germline CDR1 reads SGDLS; CDR2 reads YYNGEE. V lost 0 bases to trimming and J lost 9 bases, with 16 bases between them. The CDR3 nucleotides read TGTGCCAGCAGCGTAGGTGGGGGCCTATCTCCTGAGCAGTTCTTC. It encodes CASSVGGGLSPEQFF.

The chain has TRBV6-4 and TRBJ2-2, with 9 bases fitting TRBD1. Germline V gene sequence: CDR1 MRHNA, CDR2 SNTAGT. V gave up 1 base and J gave up 7 bases; unmatched junction bases: 4. The CDR3 is 15 residues long. In DNA form, the CDR3 reads TGTGCCAGCAGTGACTTAGGACAGGGGAGCGGGGAGCTGTTTTTT. It yields the protein CASSDLGQGSGELFF.

The chain recombines TRBV4-2 with TRBJ1-3, with D uncertain. CDR1 and CDR2 from the germline V gene are LGHNA and YNFKEQ. This CDR3 region has 15 residues. Trimming removed 0 bases at V and 4 bases at J, with 10 bases between. The CDR3 coding sequence is TGTGCCAGCAGCCAAGATACATCGTGGGGAAACACCATATATTTT. Its protein is CASSQDTSWGNTIYF.

This chain joins TRBV20-1 and TRBJ2-2; D uncertain. Trimming shortened V by 3 bases and J by 4 bases, and 9 bases separated the two germline ends. The CDR3 spans 13 residues. In germline, CDR1 is DFQATT, CDR2 SNEGSKA (reference sequence). Here the CDR3 DNA reads TGCAGTGCTAGTAAGATCGGCACCGGGGAGCTGTTTTTT. Its protein is CSASKIGTGELFF.

The CDR3 region has the DNA TGCGCCAGCAGCGCACCAGGGGTTCCGGAGACCCAGTACTTC. Amino acid sequence: CASSAPGVPETQYF. The V call is TRBV5-1, the J call TRBJ2-5; perhaps TRBD1 as D (6 bases). CDR1 and CDR2 (germline): SGHRS, YFSETQ. The CDR3 has 14 residues. The V end was cut by 4 bases, the J end by 5 bases, with 15 bases between.

This sequence joins TRBV18 and TRBJ1-1; maybe TRBD1 (6 bases). V was cut by 6 bases and J by 1 base, with 15 bases left in between. This CDR3 has 15 amino acids. In germline, CDR1 is KGHSH, CDR2 LQKENI. The CDR3 DNA reads as TGTGCCAGCTCTTACTGGGGACAATCGAACACTGAAGCTTTCTTT. Its protein product is CASSYWGQSNTEAFF.

The rearrangement uses TRBV5-1 and TRBJ2-5; 8 bases map to TRBD2. Germline V gene data show CDR1 as SGHRS and CDR2 as YFSETQ. The CDR3 sequence is 15 residues long. V shed 7 bases and J 1 base; nucleotides not matched to a gene: 9. CDR3 sequence: CASRSGGLVQETQYF. CDR3 DNA sequence: TGCGCCAGCCGAAGCGGGGGACTGGTCCAAGAGACCCAGTACTTC. The whole variable domain, filled in from reference TRBV5-1 and TRBJ2-5, reads KAGVTQTPRYLIKTRGQQVTLSCSPISGHRSVSWYQQTPGQGLQFLFEYFSETQRNKGNFPGRFSGRQFSNSRSEMNVSTLELGDSALYLCASRSGGLVQETQYFGPGTRLLVL.

The V call is TRBV27, the J call TRBJ2-7; D possibly corresponds to TRBD2 (5 bases). This CDR3 contains 14 residues. The ends were cut back, 8 bases at V and 2 bases at J, with 16 bases in the middle. Germline V gene lookup returns CDR1 MNHEY and CDR2 SMNVEV (reference sequence). The DNA of the CDR3 is TGTGCCAGCTCCCGACTCGGGATAACCTACGAGCAGTACTTC. It specifies CASSRLGITYEQYF.

The chain couples TRBV28 to TRBJ2-7; 8 nucleotides align to TRBD2. The V and J ends lost 5 bases and 3 bases, in that order; junction bases with no gene match: 12. CDR1 and CDR2 (germline): MDHEN, SYDVKM. The CDR3 is 16 residues long. The CDR3 region is CASSRTNQAGVYEQYF. CDR3 nucleotide sequence: TGTGCCAGCAGTAGGACTAATCAAGCGGGGGTCTACGAGCAGTACTTC.